One sample yielded the 2 T cell receptor beta chains listed below, sequenced in a study of cytomegalovirus exposure and HLA in healthy donors. The PCR used 60 Vbeta and 13 Jbeta primers. Repertoires were generated with immunoSEQ multiplex PCR, while TCRdb's copy carries only in-frame clones and drops some. The table shows under 200,000 clones, with roughly 79% occurring only once. The sample taken for sequencing was PBMCs. The receptors were sampled from a woman aged 25 to 39 in good health and CMV-seropositive.

CDR3 sequence: CASSEAGGGLYEQYF. CDR3 coding DNA: TGTGCCAGCAGTGAGGCAGGGGGCGGATTGTACGAGCAGTACTTC. J is TRBJ2-7 and V is TRBV6-1, with 8 bases lining up with TRBD1. The length of the CDR3 is 15 residues. Germline V CDR1 and CDR2: MNHNS, SASEGT. With 3 bases clipped from V and 4 bases from J, the junction kept 8 bases outside the gene matches.

The chain recombines TRBV6-5 with TRBJ2-3; D may be TRBD1 (6 bases). V lost 3 bases and J 3 bases, leaving 13 bases between the germline ends. Germline-derived CDR1 and CDR2 are MNHEY and SVGAGI. The CDR3 has 15 residues. The DNA for the CDR3 is TGTGCCAGCAGTTATGGACCACAGGGAACAGATACGCAGTATTTT. Translating it yields CASSYGPQGTDTQYF.